The T cell receptor beta chain under discussion was sequenced for a study of shared clonotypes between healthy human individuals. The CDR3 consists of 12 residues. Germline-derived CDR1 and CDR2 are MDHEN and SYDVKM. V dropped 8 bases and J dropped 2 bases, with 9 bases sitting between them. Unsorted PBMC replicate PCRs used roughly 270 ng DNA, about 30,000 T cell genomes. Measured with immunoSEQ multiplex PCR; TCRdb has only the in-frame clones, and not every one. The data contain under 600,000 clones, 60% to 80% of them singletons. Sample: PBMCs. The V and J genes are TRBV28 and TRBJ1-2, with D unresolved. The receptor's source is a woman aged 40 to 50 in good health. Some clones in this sample may be carry-over from other donors' samples. Here the CDR3 DNA reads TGTGCCAGCTTACTCGGGAACTATGGCTACACCTTC. Translated, it gives CASLLGNYGYTF.